The 20 T cell receptor beta chains presented below share a single source sample, sequenced in a study of blood T cell repertoires in COVID-19. Profiling relied on immunoSEQ multiplex PCR, and the TCRdb table lists in-frame clones only, not all of them. The repertoire holds some 150,000 clones, with approximately 83% as singletons. The sample taken for sequencing was peripheral blood. These receptors all come from an older woman with acute or convalescent COVID-19.

Ten or more counts support this clone. This sequence joins TRBV28 and TRBJ2-4; TRBD1 aligns across 7 bases. V dropped 6 bases and J dropped 6; count of bases not matched to a gene: 5. This CDR3 comprises 13 residues. Per germline, CDR1 MDHEN and CDR2 SYDVKM. The CDR3 nucleotides are TGTGCCAGCAGATCGGGACAGATAAACATTCAGTACTTC. Translating gives CASRSGQINIQYF.

The count of this clone is one. V gene TRBV18 combines with J gene TRBJ1-1; TRBD1 matches 7 bases. Germline trimming cut 1 base from V and 1 base from J; bases unmatched to any gene: 6. The CDR3 totals 16 residues. CDR1 and CDR2 from the germline V gene are KGHSH and LQKENI. This CDR3 is CASSPRQGGANTEAFF. Here the CDR3 DNA reads TGTGCCAGCTCACCACGACAGGGTGGGGCGAACACTGAAGCTTTCTTT.

This clone was counted between two and nine times. As DNA, the CDR3 is TGTGCCAGCTCACCGACCTGGACTAGCGCCCACAATGAGCAGTTCTTC. Its protein product is CASSPTWTSAHNEQFF. The rearrangement joins TRBV18 to TRBJ2-1; 9 bases align to TRBD2. After removal of 3 bases from V and 5 bases from J, the junction contained 8 bases not matched to a gene. This CDR3 has 16 residues. Per the germline V gene, CDR1 is KGHSH and CDR2 is LQKENI.

The rearrangement uses TRBV28 and TRBJ1-2; no definite D call. Germline V gene sequence: CDR1 MDHEN, CDR2 SYDVKM. The CDR3 loop spans 15 amino acids. Trimming pared 5 bases from V and 4 bases from J, leaving 17 bases between. CDR3 residues: CASSPSTPPFYGYTF. The CDR3 DNA sequence: TGTGCCAGCAGTCCCAGTACCCCTCCCTTCTATGGCTACACCTTC.

V usage is TRBV20-1 and J usage is TRBJ2-2, with a possible D match to TRBD2 (7 bases). CDR1 and CDR2 from the germline V gene are DFQATT and SNEGSKA (reference sequence). The CDR3 runs to 16 residues. The germline V and J ends were trimmed by 3 bases and 2 bases, with 16 bases remaining between them. In DNA, the CDR3 is TGCAGTGCTAGTGGGGCCGGGGGGCTTAACACCGGGGAGCTGTTTTTT. Translation: CSASGAGGLNTGELFF.

The chain links TRBV2 to TRBJ2-3, with a tentative D call TRBD1 (5 bases). CDR1 is SNHLY and CDR2 is FYNNEI in the germline V gene. CDR3 size: 13 residues. Trimming took 11 bases from V and 0 from J, leaving 12 bases between them. This CDR3 is CACTGSSTDTQYF. The CDR3 DNA is TGTGCCTGTACAGGTAGTAGCACAGATACGCAGTATTTT.

This sequence joins TRBV6-1 and TRBJ2-7; D remains ambiguous. CDR1 MNHNS and CDR2 SASEGT come from the germline V gene. CDR3 length equals 12 residues. V gave up 0 bases and J gave up 3 bases, with 3 bases separating them. This CDR3 reads CASSEAGYEQYF. The DNA for the CDR3 is TGTGCCAGCAGTGAAGCCGGCTACGAGCAGTACTTC.

The chain is built from TRBV3-1 (or the pseudogene TRBV3-2) and TRBJ1-6, with D possibly TRBD1 on 5 matching bases. The CDR3 has 14 residues. Germline CDR1 LGHDT, CDR2 YNNKEL (reference sequence). Trimming removed 0 bases at V and 10 bases at J, with 10 bases between. The CDR3 nucleotides are TGTGCCAGCAGCCAAGATCCCGGGGGGTCACCCCTCCACTTT. This translates into CASSQDPGGSPLHF.

The V and J genes are TRBV28 and TRBJ2-7, with 7 bases lining up with TRBD1. The germline V gene encodes CDR1 MDHEN and CDR2 SYDVKM. The junction had 5 bases not matched to a gene; V was cut back by 7 bases and J by 2 bases. The length of the CDR3 is 13 residues. The CDR3 region is CASTGTETYEQYF. CDR3 nucleotide sequence: TGTGCCAGCACCGGGACAGAAACCTACGAGCAGTACTTC.

V is TRBV19 and J is TRBJ2-2, with TRBD2 identical over 11 bases. The V gene's germline CDR1 is LNHDA and CDR2 SQIVND (reference sequence). Germline trimming cut 6 bases from V and 0 bases from J; bases unmatched to any gene: 3. The length of the CDR3 is 16 residues. CDR3 DNA: TGTGCCAGTAGGCTAGCGGGAGGACCGAACACCGGGGAGCTGTTTTTT. Residues: CASRLAGGPNTGELFF.

This clone appeared once. The chain carries TRBV29-1 and TRBJ2-4; TRBD1 agrees at 7 bases. The CDR3 contains 13 residues. Per germline, CDR1 SQVTM and CDR2 ANQGSEA. V shed 6 bases and J 7 bases; nucleotides not matched to a gene: 9. The CDR3 loop is CSVKGGLENIQYF. The CDR3 nucleotides read TGCAGCGTGAAAGGGGGCTTGGAGAACATTCAGTACTTC.

The J gene is TRBJ2-3, the V gene TRBV29-1, with 7 bases identical to TRBD2. V was pared by 8 bases and J by 8 bases, with 7 bases of the junction left unmatched. This CDR3 has 11 residues. From germline, CDR1 is SQVTM and CDR2 ANQGSEA. CDR3 in amino acids: CSSRTSFTQYF. The CDR3 DNA follows: TGCAGCTCGAGGACTAGTTTTACGCAGTATTTT.

This chain links TRBV10-3 with TRBJ2-7; tentatively, D is TRBD2 (7 bases). Germline V gene lookup returns CDR1 ENHRY and CDR2 SYGVKD. CDR3 size: 17 residues. Trimming stripped 3 bases from V and 6 bases from J, with 24 bases between. In DNA form, the CDR3 reads TGTGCCATCAGTGATATGCGGCAGGGGACTACATCGGGCGAGCAGTACTTC. Amino acid sequence: CAISDMRQGTTSGEQYF.

This chain uses TRBV18 with TRBJ2-7; TRBD2 aligns across 9 bases. Germline V CDR1 and CDR2: KGHSH, LQKENI. The V and J ends lost 3 bases and 4 bases, in that order; junction bases with no gene match: 7. The CDR3 loop spans 15 amino acids. This CDR3 is CASSPPGLAGYEQYF. CDR3 sequence (DNA): TGTGCCAGCTCACCTCCGGGACTAGCCGGATACGAGCAGTACTTC.

This clone has only a few counts. The CDR3 DNA sequence: TGTGCCAGCCTGGGACAGGGGGTCGGGTCCTACGAGCAGTACTTC. It codes for CASLGQGVGSYEQYF. The chain uses TRBV28 and TRBJ2-7; 11 nucleotides align to TRBD1. The J segment lost 1 base and the V segment lost 8 bases, leaving 7 bases of the junction unmatched. CDR3 size: 15 residues. Germline assignment: CDR1 MDHEN and CDR2 SYDVKM.

This clone appeared a few times. This chain uses TRBV4-2 with TRBJ2-1; 10 bases agree with TRBD2. Germline-derived CDR1 and CDR2 are LGHNA and YNFKEQ. Unmatched junction bases numbered 6, after V lost 0 bases and J lost 4 bases. CDR3 length: 17 residues. The CDR3 loop is CASSQERIAGGYNEQFF. The DNA of the CDR3 is TGTGCCAGCAGCCAAGAGAGGATAGCGGGGGGATACAATGAGCAGTTCTTC.

This clone showed up just once. The chain carries TRBV7-2 and TRBJ1-2; tentatively, D is TRBD1 (6 bases). The CDR3 runs 16 residues. Per germline, CDR1 SGHTA and CDR2 FQGNSA. Trimming took 5 bases from V and 7 from J, leaving 23 bases between them. The CDR3 here is CASSIGEGPTQGGYTF. The DNA of the CDR3 is TGTGCCAGCAGCATTGGGGAGGGGCCAACACAGGGTGGCTACACCTTC. The entire variable domain, with the rest obtained from reference TRBV7-2 and TRBJ1-2, is as follows: GAGVSQSPSNKVTEKGKDVELRCDPISGHTALYWYRQSLGQGLEFLIYFQGNSAPDKSGLPSDRFSAERTGGSVSTLTIQRTQQEDSAVYLCASSIGEGPTQGGYTFGSGTRLTVV.

The J gene is TRBJ2-7, the V gene TRBV30, with 8 bases matching TRBD1. The germline V gene has CDR1 GTSNPN and CDR2 SVGIG (reference sequence). Losses at the gene ends were 0 bases for V and 3 bases for J; bases not matched to a gene: 4. The CDR3 is 14 residues long. CDR3 nucleotides: TGTGCCTGGAGTGTACAGGGGGGCGGCTACGAGCAGTACTTC. As protein: CAWSVQGGGYEQYF.

The gene calls are TRBV7-9 and TRBJ1-4; D may be TRBD1 (5 bases). The CDR3 spans 15 residues. CDR1 is SEHNR and CDR2 is FQNEAQ in the germline V gene (reference sequence). V lost 1 base, J lost 0 bases, and 6 bases lay in between. DNA for the CDR3: TGTGCCAGCAGCTTAGGGACAACAACTAATGAAAAACTGTTTTTT. Residues: CASSLGTTTNEKLFF.

V and J are TRBV2 and TRBJ2-1; 8 bases line up with TRBD2. The J segment lost 2 bases and the V segment lost 6 bases, leaving 6 bases of the junction unmatched. Germline CDR1 SNHLY, CDR2 FYNNEI. The CDR3 loop spans 15 amino acids. CDR3 protein: CASRVELAAYNEQFF. The CDR3 DNA follows: TGTGCCAGCAGGGTAGAACTAGCGGCCTACAATGAGCAGTTCTTC.